These 32 T cell receptor beta chains share one sample of origin, sequenced in a study of blood T cell repertoires in COVID-19. TCRdb's table, derived via immunoSEQ multiplex PCR, lists solely in-frame clones and lacks some. The table shows 190,000 or so clones, with around nine tenths occurring only once. Material: peripheral blood. The receptors were gathered from a woman between 18 and 29 years old who had recovered from COVID-19.

This rearrangement joins TRBV11-1 to TRBJ2-1, with D possibly matching TRBD1 (6 bases). V dropped 5 bases and J dropped 4 bases, with 15 bases sitting between them. There are 15 residues in the CDR3. Germline CDR1 and CDR2: SGHAT and FQDESV (reference sequence). CDR3 loop: CASSKMGARYNEQFF. The CDR3 nucleotides are TGTGCCAGCAGCAAGATGGGGGCGAGGTACAATGAGCAGTTCTTC.

The genes are TRBV19 and TRBJ1-2; no definite D call. Germline V gives CDR1 LNHDA, CDR2 SQIVND (reference sequence). The CDR3 contains 14 residues. Trimming shortened V by 0 bases and J by 5 bases, and 10 bases separated the two germline ends. CDR3 in amino acids: CASSIDPVPYGYTF. The DNA of the CDR3 is TGTGCCAGTAGTATAGACCCAGTCCCTTATGGCTACACCTTC.

The genes are TRBV12-3 or TRBV12-4 and TRBJ2-3; the D gene is possibly TRBD2 (6 bases). The V end was cut by 3 bases, the J end by 5 bases, with 9 bases between. The CDR3 has 13 residues. CDR3 amino acids: CASSFGLQDTQYF. In DNA form, the CDR3 reads TGTGCCAGCAGTTTTGGACTACAAGATACGCAGTATTTT.

The V and J genes are TRBV7-2 and TRBJ1-5, with 8 bases that match TRBD1. Germline trimming cut 0 bases from V and 6 bases from J; bases unmatched to any gene: 4. This CDR3 comprises 15 residues. Looked up from germline, CDR1 is SGHTA and CDR2 is FQGNSA. Here the CDR3 reads CASSLATGASQPQHF. The DNA for the CDR3 is TGTGCCAGCAGCTTAGCGACAGGGGCGAGTCAGCCCCAGCATTTT. Complete variable domain (other parts from reference TRBV7-2 and TRBJ1-5): GAGVSQSPSNKVTEKGKDVELRCDPISGHTALYWYRQSLGQGLEFLIYFQGNSAPDKSGLPSDRFSAERTGGSVSTLTIQRTQQEDSAVYLCASSLATGASQPQHFGDGTRLSIL.

This chain uses TRBV19 with TRBJ2-6; 7 bases are shared with TRBD1. Trimming cost V 3 bases and J 2 bases; bases outside gene matches: 7. The germline CDR1 and CDR2 sequences are LNHDA and SQIVND (reference sequence). CDR3 length: 17 residues. The CDR3 coding sequence is TGTGCCAGTAGTATGGGGACAGTACCCCCTGGGGCCAACGTCCTGACTTTC. Translated, it gives CASSMGTVPPGANVLTF.

CDR3: CASSSPELAANEQFF. In DNA form, the CDR3 reads TGTGCCAGCAGCTCCCCCGAACTAGCCGCCAATGAGCAGTTCTTC. The chain joins TRBV6-1 to TRBJ2-1, with D maybe TRBD2 (6 bases). The CDR3 spans 15 residues. Trimming took 6 bases from V and 6 from J, leaving 18 bases between them. CDR1 MNHNS and CDR2 SASEGT come from the germline V gene.

This chain connects TRBV10-2 to TRBJ1-6; no clear D gene. The germline CDR1 and CDR2 sequences are WSHSY and SAAADI. V was clipped by 2 bases and J by 3 bases, with 8 bases between them. The CDR3 consists of 15 residues. The CDR3 coding sequence is TGCGCCAGCAGTGAGGTGTCCAGCTATAATTCACCCCTCCACTTT. This sequence encodes CASSEVSSYNSPLHF.

The chain has TRBV13 and TRBJ2-1, with 15 bases that match TRBD2. Germline CDR1 reads PRHDT; CDR2 reads FYEKMQ (reference sequence). The CDR3 loop spans 17 amino acids. The ends lost 5 bases at V and 8 bases at J; junction bases unmatched: 10. The CDR3 sequence is CASSPGLAGGPGDEQFF. The CDR3 DNA reads TGTGCCAGCAGCCCCGGACTAGCGGGGGGGCCTGGGGATGAGCAGTTCTTC.

This rearrangement joins TRBV7-2 to TRBJ2-5; 7 positions agree with TRBD2. The CDR3 is 17 amino acids. Germline values: CDR1 SGHTA, CDR2 FQGNSA. Losses at the gene ends were 1 base for V and 5 bases for J; bases not matched to a gene: 13. CDR3 nucleotides: TGTGCCAGCAGCTTAGATCCCTCGACTAGCCGGCGCGAGACCCAGTACTTC. The encoded protein is CASSLDPSTSRRETQYF.

This clone has a single count. J is TRBJ2-1 and V is TRBV5-4; 7 bases match TRBD1. The CDR3 loop spans 12 amino acids. The germline V gene encodes CDR1 SGHNT and CDR2 YYREEE (reference sequence). V was pared by 2 bases and J by 12 bases, with 5 bases of the junction left unmatched. The CDR3 region has the DNA TGTGCCAGCAGCTTTGACGGGACAGTGCAGTTCTTC. It specifies CASSFDGTVQFF.

The CDR3 spells CASSISGGGAFF. Written as DNA, the CDR3 is TGTGCCAGTAGTATCTCTGGAGGTGGAGCTTTCTTT. This chain uses TRBV19 with TRBJ1-1; no clear D gene. CDR1 is LNHDA and CDR2 is SQIVND in the germline V gene (reference sequence). Trimming left V 3 bases short and J 10 bases short, with 12 bases between. The CDR3 loop spans 12 amino acids.

This chain links TRBV5-4 with TRBJ1-1, with D perhaps matching TRBD1 (5 bases). V lost 1 base and J 2 bases, leaving 9 bases between the germline ends. The CDR3 is 14 residues long. CDR1 is SGHNT, CDR2 YYREEE, per germline (reference sequence). CDR3 bases: TGTGCCAGCAGCTTGCCCGGGGGAAACACTGAAGCTTTCTTT. This codes for CASSLPGGNTEAFF.

This chain uses TRBV25-1 with TRBJ2-1; TRBD2 might be the D (5 bases). Germline assignment: CDR1 MGHDK and CDR2 SYGVNS. CDR3 length equals 12 residues. V lost 2 bases, J lost 12 bases, and 11 bases lay in between. CDR3 sequence (DNA): TGTGCCAGCAGTGAAGCTAGCATGGGGCAGTTCTTC. Its translation is CASSEASMGQFF.

This clone was recorded only once. V gene TRBV9 combines with J gene TRBJ1-1; D gene ambiguous. This CDR3 is built from 14 residues. From germline, CDR1 is SGDLS and CDR2 YYNGEE. Deletions cut 0 bases from V and 4 bases from J, with 10 bases between. The CDR3 loop is CASSVDSTGTEAFF. As DNA, the CDR3 is TGTGCCAGCAGCGTAGACTCAACTGGCACTGAAGCTTTCTTT.

The rearrangement links TRBV11-2 to TRBJ2-7; TRBD2 aligns across 11 bases. The CDR3 is made up of 15 amino acids. V trimming: 1 base; J trimming: 3 bases; junction bases outside the gene matches: 2. CDR1 is SGHAT and CDR2 is FQNNGV in the germline V gene. The CDR3 coding sequence is TGTGCCAGCAGCTTAGTGGGGACTAGCGGCTACGAGCAGTACGTC. Its protein product is CASSLVGTSGYEQYV.

V is TRBV19 and J is TRBJ2-7; TRBD1 agrees at 9 bases. This CDR3 region has 16 residues. J gave up 3 bases and V 3 bases, and 9 bases lay outside the gene matches. Germline-derived CDR1 and CDR2 are LNHDA and SQIVND (reference sequence). CDR3 residues: CASSMGQGKSDYEQYF. In DNA form, the CDR3 reads TGTGCCAGTAGTATGGGACAGGGAAAATCGGACTACGAGCAGTACTTC.

V is TRBV3-1 (or the pseudogene TRBV3-2) and J is TRBJ2-2, with D possibly being TRBD1 (5 bases). CDR3 size: 15 residues. Trimming stripped 1 base from V and 4 bases from J, with 10 bases between. Germline loops: CDR1 LGHDT, CDR2 YNNKEL (reference sequence). This CDR3 reads CASSQGGRATGELFF. As DNA, the CDR3 is TGTGCCAGCAGCCAAGGAGGCAGGGCCACCGGGGAGCTGTTTTTT.

The V and J genes are TRBV6-1 and TRBJ2-7; 7 positions match TRBD1. The germline V gene has CDR1 MNHNS and CDR2 SASEGT. V lost 2 bases to trimming and J lost 1 base; unmatched junction nucleotides: 5. The CDR3 contains 15 residues. The CDR3 nucleotides are TGTGCCAGCAGTGAACTTGGGGACAGTTCCTACGAGCAGTACGTC. Translating it yields CASSELGDSSYEQYV.

The chain has TRBV19 and TRBJ2-1; TRBD2 matches at 10 bases. Germline V gene sequence: CDR1 LNHDA, CDR2 SQIVND (reference sequence). V was pared by 2 bases and J by 10 bases, with 11 bases of the junction left unmatched. The CDR3 is 16 amino acids. DNA of the CDR3: TGTGCCAGTAGTATATATCCGCTAGCGGGAGCAGGGGAGCAGTTCTTC. Translated: CASSIYPLAGAGEQFF.

This chain connects TRBV7-8 to TRBJ2-6; 10 nucleotides line up with TRBD2. The CDR3 runs to 21 residues. Germline V gene lookup returns CDR1 SGHVS and CDR2 FQNEAQ. V trimming: 4 bases; J trimming: 4 bases; junction bases outside the gene matches: 19. The CDR3 DNA sequence: TGTGCCAGCAGCTCTCTAACAACACCCGGGACTAGCGTATCCGGGGCCAACGTCCTGACTTTC. Protein product: CASSSLTTPGTSVSGANVLTF.

This clone was detected a few times. The chain links TRBV11-3 to TRBJ2-1, with 10 bases aligning to TRBD2. Germline CDR1 reads SGHNT; CDR2 reads YENEEA. CDR3 size: 16 residues. Germline trimming cut 3 bases from V and 5 bases from J; bases unmatched to any gene: 7. The CDR3 is CASSLGGTSAHNEQFF. The CDR3 region has the DNA TGTGCCAGCAGCTTGGGGGGGACTAGCGCGCACAATGAGCAGTTCTTC.

The chain couples TRBV19 to TRBJ1-5, with D maybe TRBD1 (5 bases). The CDR3 covers 15 residues. Germline lookup yields CDR1 LNHDA and CDR2 SQIVND (reference sequence). V was pared by 1 base and J by 6 bases, with 13 bases between. CDR3 bases: TGTGCCAGTAGTATAGGTTCGGGGGGGGTTCAGCCCCAGCATTTT. It is translated as CASSIGSGGVQPQHF.

The chain uses TRBV4-3 and TRBJ2-5; TRBD2 agrees at 8 bases. CDR1 is LGHNA, CDR2 YSLEER, per germline. This CDR3 is 13 amino acids long. The V and J ends lost 9 bases and 3 bases, in that order; junction bases with no gene match: 6. The CDR3 reads CASSSGVEETQYF. DNA for the CDR3: TGCGCCAGTAGTAGCGGGGTTGAAGAGACCCAGTACTTC.

V gene TRBV27 combines with J gene TRBJ1-1; the match to TRBD1 covers 7 bases. V trimming: 4 bases; J trimming: 6 bases; junction bases outside the gene matches: 8. There are 14 residues in the CDR3. Looked up from germline, CDR1 is MNHEY and CDR2 is SMNVEV (reference sequence). The CDR3, as DNA: TGTGCCAGCAGTTCAGCAGACAGGGCCCCTGAAGCTTTCTTT. Translated, it gives CASSSADRAPEAFF.

The CDR3: CASGPDYLQPYNEQFF. The CDR3 DNA follows: TGTGCTAGTGGTCCGGACTATCTCCAACCCTACAATGAGCAGTTCTTC. This chain connects TRBV12-5 to TRBJ2-1, with a weak D call TRBD2 (6 bases). CDR1 and CDR2 (germline): LGHNT, FRNRAP. Trimming took off 5 bases at V and 2 bases at J, with 16 bases between the two ends. The CDR3 has 16 residues.

The V gene is TRBV27, the J gene TRBJ1-4, with TRBD1 matching 9 bases. CDR1 is MNHEY and CDR2 is SMNVEV in the germline V gene (reference sequence). The CDR3 extends over 14 amino acids. Unmatched junction bases numbered 5, after V lost 5 bases and J lost 7 bases. CDR3 sequence (DNA): TGTGCCAGCAGTCGACAGGGGGGTGGTGAAAAACTGTTTTTT. Amino acids: CASSRQGGGEKLFF.

The chain has TRBV19 and TRBJ1-5, with 9 bases aligning to TRBD1. The V gene end was trimmed by 5 bases and the J gene end by 0 bases; junction bases not matched to a gene: 5. The CDR3 covers 16 residues. The germline gives CDR1 LNHDA, CDR2 SQIVND (reference sequence). Written as DNA, the CDR3 is TGTGCCAGTAGTGACAGGGGGATTTATAGCAATCAGCCCCAGCATTTT. Translating it yields CASSDRGIYSNQPQHF.

The chain has TRBV6-5 and TRBJ1-5; 7 bases align to TRBD1. The CDR3 has 15 amino acids. The germline gives CDR1 MNHEY, CDR2 SVGAGI. The junction had 4 bases not matched to a gene; V was cut back by 5 bases and J by 0 bases. The CDR3 coding sequence is TGTGCCAGCAGTCCCAGACAGGGTAGCAATCAGCCCCAGCATTTT. Translated, it gives CASSPRQGSNQPQHF.

The V call is TRBV5-4, the J call TRBJ2-7, with a possible D match to TRBD2 (5 bases). Trimming shortened V by 3 bases and J by 7 bases, and 23 bases separated the two germline ends. Looked up from germline, CDR1 is SGHNT and CDR2 is YYREEE (reference sequence). The CDR3 loop spans 16 amino acids. The CDR3 loop is CASSWGVGKRLEEQYF. Written as DNA, the CDR3 is TGTGCCAGCAGCTGGGGTGTCGGGAAACGATTGGAGGAGCAGTACTTC. Full variable domain (rest looked up from reference TRBV5-4 and TRBJ2-7): ETGVTQSPTHLIKTRGQQVTLRCSSQSGHNTVSWYQQALGQGPQFIFQYYREEENGRGNFPPRFSGLQFPNYSSELNVNALELDDSALYLCASSWGVGKRLEEQYFGPGTRLTVT.

The chain is built from TRBV7-2 and TRBJ2-3; D is possibly TRBD2 (5 bases). The CDR3 loop spans 15 amino acids. Germline CDR1 SGHTA, CDR2 FQGNSA. Trimming removed 2 bases from V and 4 bases from J, with 13 bases in between. The DNA of the CDR3 is TGTGCCAGCAGCTTAATATCGAGGGTGGCAGATACGCAGTATTTT. Translated, it gives CASSLISRVADTQYF.

The chain is built from TRBV24-1 and TRBJ2-5; TRBD2 aligns across 10 bases. This CDR3 comprises 16 residues. Germline loops: CDR1 KGHDR, CDR2 SFDVKD. The ends lost 3 bases at V and 3 bases at J; junction bases unmatched: 6. The CDR3: CATSDPGTSDKETQYF. The CDR3 nucleotides read TGTGCCACCAGTGATCCCGGGACTAGCGATAAAGAGACCCAGTACTTC.

This clone was detected only a few times. The chain is built from TRBV4-3 and TRBJ2-7, with 11 bases fitting TRBD2. Germline values: CDR1 LGHNA, CDR2 YSLEER. Germline trimming cut 0 bases from V and 5 bases from J; bases unmatched to any gene: 6. CDR3 size: 16 residues. The CDR3 coding sequence is TGCGCCAGCAGCCAAGATAGACGACTAGCGGGGAACGAGCAGTACTTC. It codes for CASSQDRRLAGNEQYF.